The 20 T cell receptor beta chains given below trace back to one sample, sequenced in a study of regulatory T cells in long-lasting Graves disease. The time point denotes: persistent/refractory GD, antithyroid drugs over 5 years with positive TRAb. PBMC RNA was the source of the TCR library. iRepertoire HTBI primers and Arm-PCR of CDR3 regions built TCR beta libraries. Using its own MiXCR run on the multiplex PCR reads, TCRdb lists one record per CDR3 protein. The data show 300,000 to 350,000 distinct CDR3 sequences, with about 19% seen just once and 29% held by the top ten. The sample in question was peripheral blood mononuclear cells (PBMCs), obtained when the disease was refractory, from a patient treated with antithyroid drugs. Receptors were obtained from a female donor with Graves disease.

This clonotype was detected many times. The rearrangement uses TRBV6-1 and TRBJ2-5; tentatively, D is TRBD1 or TRBD2 (6 bases each). The CDR3 runs to 16 residues. V lost 5 bases to trimming and J lost 5 bases, with 21 bases between them. The V gene's germline CDR1 is MNHNS and CDR2 SASEGT. The DNA of the CDR3 is TGTGCCAGCAGTCGACGGAGGGACAATGAGTGGGAGACCCAGTACTTC. It codes for CASSRRRDNEWETQYF.

This clonotype was observed at least ten times. The CDR3, as DNA: TGCAGTGCTTTGGAGGGGGTCCGCAATCAGCCCCAGCATTTT. This encodes CSALEGVRNQPQHF. The V call is TRBV20-1, the J call TRBJ1-5; tentative D call: TRBD1 (6 bases). In germline, CDR1 is DFQATT, CDR2 SNEGSKA (reference sequence). V was pared by 5 bases and J by 2 bases, with 13 bases between. The CDR3 sequence is 14 residues long.

The sample holds a few counts of this clonotype. As DNA, the CDR3 is TGTGCCAGCGGGAAGTACTACGAGCAGTACTTC. Translating gives CASGKYYEQYF. The V and J genes are TRBV7-9 and TRBJ2-7; no clear D. The CDR3 is made up of 11 amino acids. Germline CDR1 SEHNR, CDR2 FQNEAQ (reference sequence). The ends were cut back, 8 bases at V and 3 bases at J, with 8 bases in the middle.

V and J are TRBV5-1 and TRBJ1-3; D is undetermined. The CDR3 is 17 residues long. V was shortened by 0 bases and J by 3 bases, with 16 bases between the two germline ends. The germline V gene encodes CDR1 SGHRS and CDR2 YFSETQ. The CDR3 region is CASSLEGIASIGNTIYF. The CDR3, as DNA: TGCGCCAGCAGCTTGGAGGGCATTGCTTCGATTGGAAACACCATATATTTT. Drawing the rest from reference TRBV5-1 and TRBJ1-3, the complete variable domain is KAGVTQTPRYLIKTRGQQVTLSCSPISGHRSVSWYQQTPGQGLQFLFEYFSETQRNKGNFPGRFSGRQFSNSRSEMNVSTLELGDSALYLCASSLEGIASIGNTIYFGEGSWLTVV.

This clonotype occurred a few times. The chain links TRBV7-9 to TRBJ2-7, with D perhaps matching TRBD1 (5 bases). The germline CDR1 and CDR2 sequences are SEHNR and FQNEAQ (reference sequence). The CDR3 spans 16 residues. The V end was cut by 0 bases, the J end by 3 bases, with 15 bases between. Here the CDR3 DNA reads TGTGCCAGCAGCTTAGCCGCAGGGATCCCTGTCTACGAGCAGTACTTC. Its translation: CASSLAAGIPVYEQYF.

This clonotype turned up a few times. This clone may be a read error of a much larger clone one base away. J is TRBJ1-5 and V is TRBV11-2, with TRBD1 matching 10 bases. CDR1 SGHAT and CDR2 FQNNGV come from the germline V gene. This CDR3 has 22 amino acids. The CDR3 nucleotides are TGTGCCAGCAGCTTAGATAATCCCCTGACAGGGGGCGAGTCGTATAGCGATCAGCCCCAGCATTTT. Translating it yields CASSLDNPLTGGESYSDQPQHF. The full variable domain, in which reference TRBV11-2 and TRBJ1-5 provide the parts outside the CDR3, is EAGVAQSPRYKIIEKRQSVAFWCNPISGHATLYWYQQILGQGPKLLIQFQNNGVVDDSQLPKDRFSAERLKGVDSTLKIQPAKLEDSAVYLCASSLDNPLTGGESYSDQPQHFGDGTRLSIL.

This clonotype came up many times. The DNA is left out, because the CDR3 cannot be placed on it with certainty; the CDR3 is given as TCRdb lists it. The J gene is TRBJ1-1, the V gene TRBV11-2; the D call in the table, TRBD1, was not verified against the DNA. Germline-derived CDR1 and CDR2 are SGHAT and FQNNGV. With termini counted, the CDR3 has 12 amino acids. The CDR3 region is CASSLVGAGSFF.

This chain uses TRBV3-2 with TRBJ2-5. TRBV3-2 is a recognized pseudogene. The CDR3 contains 15 residues. The CDR3 loop reads CASSQERTNQETQYF. The CDR3 DNA reads as TGTGCCAGCAGCCAAGAGCGTACGAATCAAGAGACCCAGTACTTC.

This clonotype was observed once. The chain recombines TRBV6-1 with TRBJ2-2, with no clear D. V was shortened by 6 bases and J by 7 bases, with 9 bases between the two germline ends. Looked up from germline, CDR1 is MNHNS and CDR2 is SASEGT. The length of the CDR3 is 12 residues. CDR3 in amino acids: CASSLLYGELFF. In DNA form, the CDR3 reads TGTGCCAGCAGCCTCCTTTACGGGGAGCTGTTTTTT.

Ten or more counts support this clonotype. This chain links TRBV7-9 with TRBJ2-7; 10 bases line up with TRBD1. Trimming took 3 bases from V and 5 from J; bases not matched to a gene: 4. Germline CDR1 and CDR2: SEHNR and FQNEAQ (reference sequence). This CDR3 is 14 amino acids long. The DNA for the CDR3 is TGTGCCAGCAGCTTCCGGACAGGGGGAAACGAGCAGTACTTC. It codes for CASSFRTGGNEQYF.

At least ten counts were recorded for this clonotype. The chain recombines TRBV12-3 or TRBV12-4 with TRBJ2-5; D is undetermined. The V gene lost 6 bases and the J gene lost 4 bases, with 15 bases spanning the gap. The CDR3 extends over 14 amino acids. CDR3 amino acids: CASSPNPEAETQYF. In DNA, the CDR3 is TGTGCCAGCAGCCCTAATCCCGAGGCAGAGACCCAGTACTTC.

There are a few counts of this clonotype. The chain couples TRBV7-2 to TRBJ1-3; D remains unclear. V was cut by 3 bases and J by 8 bases, with 11 bases left in between. CDR1 is SGHTA and CDR2 is FQGNSA in the germline V gene. The CDR3 extends over 13 amino acids. The CDR3 DNA follows: TGTGCCAGCAGCTTCCAACGTTTAGACACCATATATTTT. Amino acid sequence: CASSFQRLDTIYF.

This chain uses TRBV7-3 with TRBJ2-3; TRBD2 agrees at 7 bases. Germline CDR1 reads SGHTA; CDR2 reads FQGTGA. Losses at the gene ends were 4 bases for V and 2 bases for J; bases not matched to a gene: 6. The CDR3 covers 15 residues. As DNA, the CDR3 is TGTGCCAGCAGCTCAGACGGGACTACCACAGATACGCAGTATTTT. Protein product: CASSSDGTTTDTQYF. Together with reference TRBV7-3 and TRBJ2-3, the CDR3 gives the full variable domain: GAGVSQTPSNKVTEKGKYVELRCDPISGHTALYWYRQSLGQGPEFLIYFQGTGAADDSGLPNDRFFAVRPEGSVSTLKIQRTERGDSAVYLCASSSDGTTTDTQYFGPGTRLTVL.

This clonotype appeared many times. This chain uses TRBV2 with TRBJ1-2; D not resolved. The CDR3 extends over 13 amino acids. Germline V gene lookup returns CDR1 SNHLY and CDR2 FYNNEI. V was clipped by 6 bases and J by 4 bases, with 12 bases between them. The CDR3, as DNA: TGTGCCAGCAGCTACCTAGAAGGCTATGGCTACACCTTC. Translation: CASSYLEGYGYTF.

This clonotype was observed at least ten times. The chain combines TRBV28 with TRBJ1-4; D gene unclear. Deletions cut 6 bases from V and 8 bases from J, with 16 bases between. Germline V gene lookup returns CDR1 MDHEN and CDR2 SYDVKM. The CDR3 has 14 residues. This CDR3 is CASRPGARWEKLFF. DNA for the CDR3: TGTGCCAGCAGACCAGGAGCTCGATGGGAAAAACTGTTTTTT.

This clonotype was observed many times. This chain joins TRBV28 and TRBJ1-5, with D possibly TRBD1 on 6 matching bases. Trimming left V 3 bases short and J 0 bases short, with 12 bases between. CDR1 and CDR2 from the germline V gene are MDHEN and SYDVKM. This CDR3 has 16 residues. This chain's CDR3 is CASSFAGANSNQPQHF. The CDR3, as DNA: TGTGCCAGCAGTTTTGCAGGGGCGAATAGCAATCAGCCCCAGCATTTT.

This clonotype was picked up a small number of times. A single base separates this from a much larger clone, so it may be a read error. The chain is built from TRBV7-2 and TRBJ1-2, with 7 bases fitting TRBD1. With V trimmed by 5 bases and J by 7 bases, 10 bases remained unmatched. The CDR3 has 14 amino acids. Germline-derived CDR1 and CDR2 are SGHTA and FQGNSA. This CDR3 reads CASSRQTGYGGYTF. In DNA, the CDR3 is TGTGCCAGCAGCAGGCAGACAGGGTACGGTGGCTACACCTTC.

On this clonotype itself: This likely stems from a read error, as it lies one base from a far larger clone. Here the CDR3 reads CASSPSGHSSTEASF. CDR3 sequence (DNA): TGTGCCAGCAGCCCATCGGGACATTCGAGCACTGAAGCTTCCTTT. The chain has TRBV11-2 and TRBJ1-1; perhaps TRBD1 as D (6 bases). Germline V gives CDR1 SGHAT, CDR2 FQNNGV. This CDR3 region has 15 residues.

The CDR3 region is CASSRGTSSPNEQFF. Written as DNA, the CDR3 is TGTGCCAGCAGCCGCGGGACTAGTTCCCCCAATGAGCAGTTCTTC. The chain recombines TRBV28 with TRBJ2-1, with TRBD2 matching 8 bases. V dropped 6 bases and J dropped 6; count of bases not matched to a gene: 10. The germline gives CDR1 MDHEN, CDR2 SYDVKM. CDR3 length equals 15 residues.

The rearrangement uses TRBV11-3 and TRBJ2-3, with D uncertain. Deletions cut 5 bases from V and 2 bases from J, with 17 bases between. Germline assignment: CDR1 SGHNT and CDR2 YENEEA. This CDR3 comprises 16 residues. CDR3 DNA sequence: TGTGCCAGCAGCCTAAGGGTCGACGCAACCACAGATACGCAGTATTTT. Translating gives CASSLRVDATTDTQYF.